The clone carrying this TCR beta chain was detected a few times. Antigen specificity is unknown. The sample originates from a study of T-cell memory formation after mild COVID-19. Employing constant-segment primers, 5'RACE generated TCR alpha and TCR beta cDNA libraries bearing sample barcodes and UMIs. Via MiXCR, TCRdb re-called the 5' RACE reads, giving one row per CDR3 protein. The sample records roughly 510,000 distinct CDR3 sequences, 15% to 20% being singletons. The V and J ends lost 3 bases and 6 bases respectively, with 16 bases between them. In germline, CDR1 is SGHDT, CDR2 YYEEEE. The CDR3 totals 15 residues. Overall study results and limits: Clones that got smaller from day 15 to 85 had even CD4/CD8, while clones growing later tipped toward CD4+. Researchers report contracting CD4+ clones mostly in CM and EM, with CD8+ clones in EMRA.

The rearrangement uses TRBV5-6 and TRBJ2-1; D is ambiguous. This TCR derives from an adult woman who had mild COVID-19 (a few samples of this study predate the infection). Cell type and time point are not known. Sequenced: PBMCs or a T cell subset sorted from them (not recorded which). CDR3 amino acids: CASSWGWISRNEQFF. CDR3 nucleotides: TGTGCCAGCAGCTGGGGATGGATTTCTCGCAATGAGCAGTTCTTC.